This T cell receptor beta chain came from a study of shared clonotypes between healthy human individuals (dated by TCRdb to the early 2020s). Regarding the research as a whole: A couple of women and three men aged 18 to 49 years were included in the cohort. To estimate repertoire size and how much clonotypes are shared between individuals, the study performed deep sequencing of blood TCR repertoires from about five healthy adults. To increase sequencing depth and limit assay-specific biases, different laboratories used diverse techniques to prepare libraries and sequence TCR repertoires. Each donor's leukapheresis produced roughly between about 0.85 and 10 billion PBMCs. Overall study outcomes, separate from this receptor: Sampling was limited to blood, and TCR repertoires in tissue likely differ from TCR repertoires in blood. Based on pairwise subsampling, the degree of clonotype sharing among donors was expected to be affected by sequencing depth. Because the study included only a small number of donors, the genetic and exposure-history diversity represented was limited.

There are many counts of this clone. Its target antigen remains unknown. There are no base qualities to consult, and no much larger clone falls within one base. Using the deep immunoSEQ assay, TCR CDR3 regions were amplified from genomic DNA by multiplex PCR. For each cell subset, the extracted genomic DNA was distributed evenly across all wells of several immunoSEQ 96-well plates, and each plate served as one replicate. Each replicate PCR for unsorted PBMC received about 0.3 ug genomic DNA, equal to 30,000 to 35,000 T cell genomes. Ten immunoSEQ deep assay plates were used to sequence the unsorted PBMC genomic DNA. The purified libraries were quantified using a Qubit 3.0 fluorometer, sized with a Bioanalyzer 2100, and then quantified again using the KAPA Library Quantification kit. Every immunoSEQ 96-well plate was sequenced on a dedicated single-read 150-cycle Illumina NextSeq 550 flow cell. The source study handled its data this way. The immunoSEQ output contained only junctional sequences without quality scores, so filtering could not match that applied to full-length reads. To assign V/J genes and CDR3, sequences were annotated using PyIR, a Python wrapper for IgBLAST v1.9, with IMGT germline references. Reads were removed for weak V/J assignments (E-value above 1e-6), missing CDR3, stop codons, out-of-frame junctions, or ambiguous translated residues. V3J clonotypes were defined as sequences sharing an identical inferred V gene, J gene, and CDR3 amino acid sequence. The percentage overlap between two repertoires was calculated by dividing the number of shared unique clonotypes by the size of the smaller repertoire. Three approaches were used to assess repertoire richness: RTK rarefaction, the Chao1 estimator, and Recon v2.1 estimates of unobserved clonotypes. What TCRdb holds here is the immuneACCESS table cut down to in-frame rearrangements. Part of the clones is not present; checked against another copy, under half of the missing clones reflect an unresolved V gene, and the others are unexplained. V, J and clone size were drawn from that table, and D and trimming were deduced from the DNA. Within this sample are about 480,000 clones, with nearly 80% of them counted one time only. 9.5% to 15% of the sample goes to the ten largest clones.

The donors were healthy, HIV-negative adults who had no recently reported acute infections or vaccinations. Only Caucasian adults living in Nashville, Tennessee, USA were represented among the donors. For unsorted samples, 75 million to 90 million PBMCs were counted, and genomic DNA was extracted using the QIAamp DNA Blood Mini kit. After blood collection by leukapheresis, PBMCs were isolated using Ficoll-Histopaque density gradient centrifugation and then cryopreserved in the vapor phase of liquid nitrogen. The V end gives up 5 bases and the J end 2 bases, leaving 4 bases in the junction not matched to a gene. CDR1 and CDR2, per the germline V gene, are SGHNT and YENEEA. The CDR3, from cysteine to phenylalanine, totals 14 residues. The retained sequence is limited to the CDR3, 42 bases, with the frame set at the first base.

The chain is encoded by TRBV11-3 joined to TRBJ2-5, with 8 bases aligning to TRBD2. Sequenced material: PBMCs. This receptor was taken from a middle-aged woman in good health. Some clones in this sample may be carry-over from other donors' samples. The CDR3 protein sequence reads: CASSPTGGQETQYF. DNA sequence: TGTGCCAGCAGCCCCACGGGGGGGCAAGAGACCCAGTACTTC.